These 20 T cell receptor beta chains share one sample of origin, sequenced in a study of T cell repertoires in cytomegalovirus infection. Each CDR3 protein is one row after TCRdb ran MiXCR on the reads. Here the sample spans hundreds of thousands of distinct CDR3 sequences, 30% to 40% being singletons. The antigens these receptors bind are not known. This sample comprised cultured PBMCs, obtained from culture after CMV antigen stimulation. These TCRs come from a human donor in good health (CMV status not recorded). Some clones in this sample may be carry-over from other donors' samples.

This chain uses TRBV6-6 with TRBJ1-1; D perhaps matches TRBD1 (5 bases). This CDR3 is built from 13 residues. CDR1 and CDR2 from the germline V gene are MNHNY and SVGAGI (reference sequence). V was shortened by 7 bases and J by 4 bases, with 13 bases between the two germline ends. CDR3 loop: CASTFYRLTEAFF. The CDR3, as DNA: TGTGCCAGCACCTTCTACAGGCTCACTGAAGCTTTCTTT.

This clonotype was recorded a few times. This chain uses TRBV7-2 with TRBJ2-5; D is possibly TRBD1 (6 bases). Trimming removed 4 bases at V and 3 bases at J, with 9 bases between. This CDR3 spans 13 amino acids. The germline V gene has CDR1 SGHTA and CDR2 FQGNSA. This chain's CDR3 is CASSSDSKETQYF. CDR3 in DNA: TGTGCCAGCAGCTCGGACAGCAAAGAGACCCAGTACTTC.

The CDR3 sequence is CASSSNRQILNYGYTF. In nucleotides, the CDR3 is TGTGCCAGCAGCTCTAATAGACAGATACTTAACTATGGCTACACCTTC. The chain couples TRBV11-2 to TRBJ1-2, with D perhaps matching TRBD1 (5 bases). V gave up 4 bases and J gave up 1 base, with 16 bases separating them. CDR3 size: 16 residues. CDR1 and CDR2 from the germline V gene are SGHAT and FQNNGV. Filled out from reference TRBV11-2 and TRBJ1-2, the complete variable domain reads EAGVAQSPRYKIIEKRQSVAFWCNPISGHATLYWYQQILGQGPKLLIQFQNNGVVDDSQLPKDRFSAERLKGVDSTLKIQPAKLEDSAVYLCASSSNRQILNYGYTFGSGTRLTVV.

This clonotype came up a few times. The V gene is TRBV6-5, the J gene TRBJ2-3; D remains unclear. Trimming shortened V by 5 bases and J by 2 bases, and 14 bases separated the two germline ends. The CDR3 length is 15 residues. In germline, CDR1 is MNHEY, CDR2 SVGAGI. In nucleotides, the CDR3 is TGTGCCAGCAGTCCTAGGGCCCAAATCACAGATACGCAGTATTTT. This codes for CASSPRAQITDTQYF.

This clonotype was detected many times. The chain couples TRBV7-2 to TRBJ2-1; D possibly corresponds to TRBD2 (6 bases). The CDR3 is 14 amino acids. Trimming left V 3 bases short and J 3 bases short, with 9 bases between. CDR1 and CDR2 from the germline V gene are SGHTA and FQGNSA. CDR3 sequence: CASSLRLVYNEQFF. The CDR3 coding sequence is TGTGCCAGCAGCTTGCGACTAGTCTACAATGAGCAGTTCTTC.

This clonotype was recorded only once. The rearrangement links TRBV28 to TRBJ2-1; 9 positions match TRBD1. J lost 8 bases, V lost 2 bases, and 1 base had no gene match. CDR3 length: 13 residues. CDR1 is MDHEN and CDR2 is SYDVKM in the germline V gene. DNA for the CDR3: TGTGCCAGCAGTTTAGGGACAGGGTATGAGCAGTTCTTC. It translates to CASSLGTGYEQFF.

In this sample, this clonotype turned up a few times. The chain combines TRBV10-1 with TRBJ1-3; TRBD1 might be the D (5 bases). The CDR3 is made up of 16 amino acids. CDR1 is WNHNN and CDR2 is SYGVQD in the germline V gene (reference sequence). Trimming shortened V by 3 bases and J by 2 bases, and 14 bases separated the two germline ends. The CDR3 protein is CASSEFAGSAGNTIYF. DNA of the CDR3: TGCGCCAGCAGTGAATTTGCAGGGTCGGCTGGAAACACCATATATTTT.

The rearrangement joins TRBV25-1 to TRBJ2-3, with D perhaps being TRBD1 or TRBD2 (6 bases each). CDR1 MGHDK and CDR2 SYGVNS come from the germline V gene. Trimming left V 1 base short and J 0 bases short, with 14 bases between. The CDR3 length is 17 residues. The CDR3 DNA follows: TGTGCCAGCAGTGAATCTTCCGGGGGCTATAGCACAGATACGCAGTATTTT. This gives the protein CASSESSGGYSTDTQYF.

This clonotype showed up just a few times. The rearrangement uses TRBV6-5 and TRBJ2-2; 8 nucleotides agree with TRBD2. Looked up from germline, CDR1 is MNHEY and CDR2 is SVGAGI. Losses at the gene ends were 6 bases for V and 0 bases for J; bases not matched to a gene: 12. This CDR3 is built from 18 residues. DNA for the CDR3: TGTGCCAGCAGGGGGGGACGACTAGCGAACACGAACACCGGGGAGCTGTTTTTT. The encoded protein is CASRGGRLANTNTGELFF.

The chain joins TRBV7-2 to TRBJ2-1; 7 positions agree with TRBD1. The CDR3 runs to 16 residues. The junction had 10 bases not matched to a gene; V was cut back by 6 bases and J by 2 bases. Germline V gene sequence: CDR1 SGHTA, CDR2 FQGNSA. The CDR3 spells CASSFSQGNPYNEQFF. The CDR3 coding sequence is TGTGCCAGCAGTTTCTCACAGGGGAACCCCTACAATGAGCAGTTCTTC. The whole variable domain, filled in from reference TRBV7-2 and TRBJ2-1, reads GAGVSQSPSNKVTEKGKDVELRCDPISGHTALYWYRQSLGQGLEFLIYFQGNSAPDKSGLPSDRFSAERTGGSVSTLTIQRTQQEDSAVYLCASSFSQGNPYNEQFFGPGTRLTVL.

In its sample, this clonotype was seen a few times. The CDR3 nucleotides are TGTGCCAGCAGTTACTCGCCCTTTCAGGGTAATGAAAAACTGTTTTTT. Translating gives CASSYSPFQGNEKLFF. This rearrangement joins TRBV6-5 to TRBJ1-4, with D perhaps matching TRBD1 (5 bases). This CDR3 is 16 amino acids long. CDR1 is MNHEY, CDR2 SVGAGI, per germline. Trimming removed 0 bases at V and 4 bases at J, with 12 bases between.

V gene TRBV7-6 combines with J gene TRBJ1-2; D perhaps matches TRBD1 (5 bases). V shed 2 bases and J shed 6 bases, with 13 bases lying between them. The CDR3 is made up of 14 amino acids. CDR1 and CDR2 (germline): SGHVS, FNYEAQ. CDR3: CASSLYAEGHGYTF. The CDR3 DNA is TGTGCCAGCAGCTTATATGCCGAGGGGCATGGCTACACCTTC.

The J gene is TRBJ2-1, the V gene TRBV18; 8 bases fit TRBD1. CDR1 is KGHSH, CDR2 LQKENI, per germline. The CDR3 extends over 17 amino acids. The V gene end was trimmed by 1 base and the J gene end by 2 bases; junction bases not matched to a gene: 7. The CDR3 loop is CASSPRDTGGTYNEQFF. DNA for the CDR3: TGTGCCAGCTCACCACGTGATACAGGGGGTACCTACAATGAGCAGTTCTTC.

The chain joins TRBV24-1 to TRBJ2-1; 10 nucleotides align to TRBD1. Unmatched junction bases numbered 9, after V lost 10 bases and J lost 4 bases. Germline assignment: CDR1 KGHDR and CDR2 SFDVKD. CDR3 length: 15 residues. In DNA, the CDR3 is TGTGCCACAGGGACCCCGGGACAGGGGTACAATGAGCAGTTCTTC. Translated: CATGTPGQGYNEQFF.

The chain is built from TRBV30 and TRBJ1-5; D is unresolved. From germline, CDR1 is GTSNPN and CDR2 SVGIG (reference sequence). Between the trimmed V and J ends, which lost 4 bases and 7 bases, there was a span of 14 bases. This CDR3 is built from 13 residues. The CDR3 nucleotides are TGTGCCTGGAACACGGCAGCCAAGCAGCCCCAGCATTTT. This sequence encodes CAWNTAAKQPQHF.

The rearrangement links TRBV7-2 to TRBJ2-5; 8 bases map to TRBD1. Trimming at V came to 1 base and at J to 4 bases, leaving 11 bases not matched to a gene. Germline V lookup: CDR1 SGHTA, CDR2 FQGNSA. This CDR3 comprises 17 residues. For the CDR3, the DNA is TGTGCCAGCAGCTTAGTGTCGACAGGGGACGGTTTAGAGACCCAGTACTTC. Translated, it gives CASSLVSTGDGLETQYF. The whole variable domain, filled in from reference TRBV7-2 and TRBJ2-5, reads GAGVSQSPSNKVTEKGKDVELRCDPISGHTALYWYRQSLGQGLEFLIYFQGNSAPDKSGLPSDRFSAERTGGSVSTLTIQRTQQEDSAVYLCASSLVSTGDGLETQYFGPGTRLLVL.

Here the CDR3 reads CSAPTPAGFLPDTQYF. The CDR3 nucleotides are TGCAGTGCCCCAACCCCGGCAGGTTTCCTCCCAGATACGCAGTATTTT. V and J are TRBV20-1 and TRBJ2-3; D is unresolved. Trimming took off 6 bases at V and 4 bases at J, with 23 bases between the two ends. This CDR3 is 16 amino acids long. CDR1 is DFQATT, CDR2 SNEGSKA, per germline (reference sequence).

This clonotype was picked up a small number of times. V and J are TRBV6-2 or TRBV6-3 and TRBJ2-1; D is possibly TRBD2 (5 bases). This CDR3 spans 14 amino acids. Germline values: CDR1 MNHEY, CDR2 SVGEGT. The V and J ends lost 6 bases and 3 bases respectively, with 12 bases between them. Written as DNA, the CDR3 is TGTGCCAGCAGCCGCCCGGACTTCTACAATGAGCAGTTCTTC. It specifies CASSRPDFYNEQFF.

This clonotype occurred a few times. The chain's CDR3 is CASSFRSSGKYNEQFF. CDR3 sequence (DNA): TGTGCCAGCAGTTTTAGGTCGAGCGGGAAATACAATGAGCAGTTCTTC. The chain carries TRBV12-3 or TRBV12-4 and TRBJ2-1; 7 bases fit TRBD2. The CDR3 extends over 16 amino acids. V lost 3 bases to trimming and J lost 4 bases; unmatched junction nucleotides: 9.

The chain links TRBV12-3 or TRBV12-4 to TRBJ1-1, with D unresolved. The germline V and J ends were trimmed by 2 bases and 0 bases, with 7 bases remaining between them. The CDR3 has 14 amino acids. CDR3 in amino acids: CASSLYMVNTEAFF. CDR3 nucleotides: TGTGCCAGCAGTTTATATATGGTGAACACTGAAGCTTTCTTT.